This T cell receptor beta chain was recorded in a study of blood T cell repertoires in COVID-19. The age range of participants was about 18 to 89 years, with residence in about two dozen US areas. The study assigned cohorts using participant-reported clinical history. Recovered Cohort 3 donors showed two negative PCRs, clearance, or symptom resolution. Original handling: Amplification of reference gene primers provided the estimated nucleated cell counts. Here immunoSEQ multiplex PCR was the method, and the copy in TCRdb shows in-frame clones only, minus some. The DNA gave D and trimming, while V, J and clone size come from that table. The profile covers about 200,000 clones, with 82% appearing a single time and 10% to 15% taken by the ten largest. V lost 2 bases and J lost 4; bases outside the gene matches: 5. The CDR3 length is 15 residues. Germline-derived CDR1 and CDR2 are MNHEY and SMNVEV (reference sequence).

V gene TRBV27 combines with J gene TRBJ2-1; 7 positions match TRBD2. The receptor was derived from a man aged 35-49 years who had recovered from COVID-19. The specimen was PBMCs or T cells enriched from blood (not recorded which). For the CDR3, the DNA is TGTGCCAGCAGTTTAAGTCAGGGAGGGTACAATGAGCAGTTCTTC. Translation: CASSLSQGGYNEQFF.